What follows is one T cell receptor beta chain and its context. Germline V CDR1 and CDR2: MNHEY, SMNVEV (reference sequence). The J segment lost 7 bases and the V segment lost 5 bases, leaving 13 bases of the junction unmatched. The CDR3 length is 16 residues. The data were taken from a study of blood T cell repertoires in COVID-19. Study details: Sites in the United States, Italy and Spain provided acute and convalescent COVID-19 samples. Sample material is recorded as cDNA or gDNA derived from T cells, B-cell-depleted T cells, or PBMCs.

In the original workflow: The authors estimated nucleated cell counts from reference gene primer amplification. This table comes from immunoSEQ multiplex PCR, and its TCRdb copy is limited to in-frame clones, with some not included. V, J and clone size were drawn from that table, and D and trimming were deduced from the DNA. The sample lists 20,000 to 30,000 clones; over 70% were seen once. The sequence came from a human donor with active COVID-19. The donor label of this sample is uncertain. This sequence joins TRBV27 and TRBJ2-7; 11 nucleotides agree with TRBD2. The sample comprised peripheral blood. For the CDR3, the DNA is TGTGCCAGCAGTCTAGCGGGGGGCCGAGCCTCGGGGGAGCAGTACTTC. Its protein is CASSLAGGRASGEQYF.